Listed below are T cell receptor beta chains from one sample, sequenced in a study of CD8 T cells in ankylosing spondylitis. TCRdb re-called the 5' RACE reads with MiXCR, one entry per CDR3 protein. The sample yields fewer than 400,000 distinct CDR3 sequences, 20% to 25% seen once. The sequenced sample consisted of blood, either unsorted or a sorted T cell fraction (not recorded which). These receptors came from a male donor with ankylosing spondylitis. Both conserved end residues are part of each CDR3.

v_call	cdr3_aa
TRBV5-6	CASSRITGWNEQFF
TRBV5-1	CASSLSVTKDYEQYF
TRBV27	CASKTGESPLHF
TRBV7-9	CASRLGTGEETQYF
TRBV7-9	CASSPRFGGYGNTIYF
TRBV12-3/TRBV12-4	CASTGGGMVYEQYF
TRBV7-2	CASSSLIPYEQYF
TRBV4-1	CASSTGDRGPSSYGYTF
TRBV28	CASRDLAGGYTDTQYF
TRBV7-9	CASNDPRNTEAFF
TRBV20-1	CSARGGLTPYEQYF
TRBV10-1	CASSELQGAGAGELFF
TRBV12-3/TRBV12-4	CASSQDRDVYNEQFF
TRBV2	CASSQNSYNEQFF
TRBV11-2	CASSVLAGGTGELFF
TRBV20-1	CSARVVGHGDQPQHF
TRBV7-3	CASSVQGPPSGNTIYF
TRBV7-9	CASSQPSEETQYF
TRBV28	CASRPGLAARADTQYF
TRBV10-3	CAITARAGPRNNEQFF
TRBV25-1	CASISGSRNEQFF
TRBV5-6	CASSLNPRGGTEAFF
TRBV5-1	CASLTQYF
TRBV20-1	CSARPRLRSGNTIYF
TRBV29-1	CSATDRGGETQYF
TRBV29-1	CSVEDLLAHDTQYF
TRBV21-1	CASSKIAAGGEQFF
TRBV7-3	CASSLRTLGAGVNNEQFF
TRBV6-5	CASRLGPEKSNVQFF
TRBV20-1	CSAEDRQNSGNTIYF
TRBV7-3	CASSLNRGINEQFF
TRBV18	CASSPGGGRTYNEQFF
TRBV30	CAWSPQRNEQYF
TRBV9	CASSPTSGRALNNEQFF
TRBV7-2	CASSLDRRLNEQFF
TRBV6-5	CASLSPGDTQYF
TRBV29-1	CSVDKENGYTF
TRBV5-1	CASSGTTSGQETQYF
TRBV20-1	CSARRRALGQPQHF
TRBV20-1	CSAITGTVVTDTQYF
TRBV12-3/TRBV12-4	CASSLTSGKYNEQFF